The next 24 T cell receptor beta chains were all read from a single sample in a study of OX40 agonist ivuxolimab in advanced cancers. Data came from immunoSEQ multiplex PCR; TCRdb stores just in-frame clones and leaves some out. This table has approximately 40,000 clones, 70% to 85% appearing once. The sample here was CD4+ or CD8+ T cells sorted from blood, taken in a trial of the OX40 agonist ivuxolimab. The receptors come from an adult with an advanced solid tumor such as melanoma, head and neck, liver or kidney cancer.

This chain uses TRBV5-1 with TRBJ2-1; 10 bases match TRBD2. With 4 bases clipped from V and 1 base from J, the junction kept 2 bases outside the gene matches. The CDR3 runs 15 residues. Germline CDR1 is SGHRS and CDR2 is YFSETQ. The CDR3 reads CASSGGLASYNEQFF. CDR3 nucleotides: TGCGCCAGCAGCGGGGGACTAGCGTCCTACAATGAGCAGTTCTTC. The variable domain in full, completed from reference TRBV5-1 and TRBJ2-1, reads KAGVTQTPRYLIKTRGQQVTLSCSPISGHRSVSWYQQTPGQGLQFLFEYFSETQRNKGNFPGRFSGRQFSNSRSEMNVSTLELGDSALYLCASSGGLASYNEQFFGPGTRLTVL.

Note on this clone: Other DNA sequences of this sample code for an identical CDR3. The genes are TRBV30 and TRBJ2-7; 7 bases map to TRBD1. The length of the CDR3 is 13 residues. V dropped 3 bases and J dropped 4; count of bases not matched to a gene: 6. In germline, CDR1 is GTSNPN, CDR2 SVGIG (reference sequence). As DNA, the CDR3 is TGTGCCTGGAGCTATGGGACAGCTTACGAGCAGTACTTC. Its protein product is CAWSYGTAYEQYF.

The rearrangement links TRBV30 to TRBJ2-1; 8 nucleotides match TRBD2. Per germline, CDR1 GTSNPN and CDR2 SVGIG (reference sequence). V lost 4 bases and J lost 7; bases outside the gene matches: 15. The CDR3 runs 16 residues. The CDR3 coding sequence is TGTGCCTGGAATCTTCGACTCAGCGGGAGCAAGAATGAGCAGTTCTTC. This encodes CAWNLRLSGSKNEQFF.

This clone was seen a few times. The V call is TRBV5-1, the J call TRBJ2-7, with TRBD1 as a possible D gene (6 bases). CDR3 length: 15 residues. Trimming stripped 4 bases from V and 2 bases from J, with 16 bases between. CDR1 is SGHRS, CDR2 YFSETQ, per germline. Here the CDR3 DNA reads TGCGCCAGCAGCCTGGAGGCAGGGGACCCCTACGAGCAGTACTTC. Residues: CASSLEAGDPYEQYF.

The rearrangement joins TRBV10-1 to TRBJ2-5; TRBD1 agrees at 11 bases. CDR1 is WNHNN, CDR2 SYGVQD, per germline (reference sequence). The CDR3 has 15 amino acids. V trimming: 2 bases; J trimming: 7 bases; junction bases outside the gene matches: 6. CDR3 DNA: TGCGCCAGCAGTGAGAACCCAGGGACAGGGGGGACCCAGTACTTC. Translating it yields CASSENPGTGGTQYF.

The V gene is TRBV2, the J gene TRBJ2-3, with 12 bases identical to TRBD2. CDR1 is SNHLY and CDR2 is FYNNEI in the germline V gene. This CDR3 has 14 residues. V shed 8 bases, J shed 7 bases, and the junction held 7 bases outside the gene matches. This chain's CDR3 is CASALAGGPYTQYF. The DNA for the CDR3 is TGTGCCAGCGCCCTAGCGGGAGGGCCGTATACGCAGTATTTT.

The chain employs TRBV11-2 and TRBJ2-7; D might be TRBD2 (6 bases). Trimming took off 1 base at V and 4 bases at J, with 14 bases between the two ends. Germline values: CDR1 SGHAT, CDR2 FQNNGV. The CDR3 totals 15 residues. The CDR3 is CASSLGGGTQYEQYF. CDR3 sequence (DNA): TGTGCCAGCAGCTTAGGGGGCGGGACCCAATACGAGCAGTACTTC.

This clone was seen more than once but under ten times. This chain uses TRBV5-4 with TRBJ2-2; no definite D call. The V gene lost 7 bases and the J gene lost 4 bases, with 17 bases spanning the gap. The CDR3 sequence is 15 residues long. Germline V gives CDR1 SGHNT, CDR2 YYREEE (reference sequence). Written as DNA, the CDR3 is TGTGCCAGCTATTCCAATAAAGGGCCCACCGGGGAGCTGTTTTTT. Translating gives CASYSNKGPTGELFF.

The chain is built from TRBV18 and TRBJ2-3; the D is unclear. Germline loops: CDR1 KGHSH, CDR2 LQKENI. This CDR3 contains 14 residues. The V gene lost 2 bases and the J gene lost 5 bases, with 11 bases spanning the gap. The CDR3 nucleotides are TGTGCCAGCTCACCATCTGAGACTGGAGATACGCAGTATTTT. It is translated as CASSPSETGDTQYF.

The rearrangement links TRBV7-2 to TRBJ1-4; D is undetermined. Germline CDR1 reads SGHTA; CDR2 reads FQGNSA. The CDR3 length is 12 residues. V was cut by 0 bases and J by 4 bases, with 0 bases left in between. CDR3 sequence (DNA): TGTGCCAGCAGCTTAGCTAATGAAAAACTGTTTTTT. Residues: CASSLANEKLFF.

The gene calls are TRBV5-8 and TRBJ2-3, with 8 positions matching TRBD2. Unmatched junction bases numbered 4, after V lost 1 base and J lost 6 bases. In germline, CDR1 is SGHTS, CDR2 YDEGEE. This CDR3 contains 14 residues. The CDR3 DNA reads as TGTGCCAGCAGCTTGATAGCGGGAAGGGATACGCAGTATTTT. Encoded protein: CASSLIAGRDTQYF. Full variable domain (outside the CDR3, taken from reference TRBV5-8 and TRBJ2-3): EAGVTQSPTHLIKTRGQQATLRCSPISGHTSVYWYQQALGLGLQFLLWYDEGEERNRGNFPPRFSGRQFPNYSSELNVNALELEDSALYLCASSLIAGRDTQYFGPGTRLTVL.

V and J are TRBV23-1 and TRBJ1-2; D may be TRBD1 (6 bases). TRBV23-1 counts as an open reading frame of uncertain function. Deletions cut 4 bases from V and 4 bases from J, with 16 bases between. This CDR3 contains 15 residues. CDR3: CASSLYDRFIYGYTF. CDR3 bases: TGCGCCAGCAGTCTTTATGACAGGTTCATCTATGGCTACACCTTC.

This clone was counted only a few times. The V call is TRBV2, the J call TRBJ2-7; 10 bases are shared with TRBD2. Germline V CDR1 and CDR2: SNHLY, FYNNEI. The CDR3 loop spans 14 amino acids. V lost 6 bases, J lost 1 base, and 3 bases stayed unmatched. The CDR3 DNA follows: TGTGCCAGCAGGGGACTAGCGCATTCCTACGAGCAGTACTTC. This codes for CASRGLAHSYEQYF.

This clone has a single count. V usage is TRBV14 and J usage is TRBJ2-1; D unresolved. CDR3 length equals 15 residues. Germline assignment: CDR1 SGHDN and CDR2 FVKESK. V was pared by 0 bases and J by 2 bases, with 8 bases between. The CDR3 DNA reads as TGTGCCAGCAGCCAAGAGACGGCACCCTACAATGAGCAGTTCTTC. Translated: CASSQETAPYNEQFF.

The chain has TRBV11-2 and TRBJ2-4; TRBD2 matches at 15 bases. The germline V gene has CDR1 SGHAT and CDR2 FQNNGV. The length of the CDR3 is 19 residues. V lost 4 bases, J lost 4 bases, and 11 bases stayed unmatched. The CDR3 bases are TGTGCCAGCAGCTCGGGACTAGCGGGAGGCACGACCTTAAAAAACATTCAGTACTTC. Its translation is CASSSGLAGGTTLKNIQYF.

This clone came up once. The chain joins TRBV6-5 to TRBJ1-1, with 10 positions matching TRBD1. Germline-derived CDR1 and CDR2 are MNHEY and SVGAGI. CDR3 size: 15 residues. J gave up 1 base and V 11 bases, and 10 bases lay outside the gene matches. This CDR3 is CAGNLDRGQNTEAFF. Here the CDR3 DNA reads TGTGCCGGCAACCTCGACAGGGGGCAGAACACTGAAGCTTTCTTT.

The CDR3 sequence: CASSQSRDRLDTF. The CDR3 nucleotides read TGCGCCAGCAGTCAATCGAGGGACAGACTAGACACCTTC. The V and J genes are TRBV23-1 and TRBJ1-2, with 7 bases fitting TRBD1. TRBV23-1 is an ORF for which the function is uncertain. The CDR3 contains 13 residues. With 0 bases clipped from V and 12 bases from J, the junction kept 7 bases outside the gene matches.

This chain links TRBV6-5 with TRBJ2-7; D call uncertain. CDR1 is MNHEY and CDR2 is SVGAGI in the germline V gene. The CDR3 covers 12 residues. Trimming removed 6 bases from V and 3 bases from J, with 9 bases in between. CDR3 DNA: TGTGCCAGCAGCCGAACAGTCTACGAGCAGTACTTC. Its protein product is CASSRTVYEQYF.

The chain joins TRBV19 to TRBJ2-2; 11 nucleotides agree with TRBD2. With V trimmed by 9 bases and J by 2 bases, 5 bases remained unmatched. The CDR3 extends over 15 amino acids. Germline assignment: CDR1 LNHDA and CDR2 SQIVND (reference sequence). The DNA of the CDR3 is TGTGCCAGCTTCGGACTAGCGGGTAACACCGGGGAGCTGTTTTTT. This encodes CASFGLAGNTGELFF.

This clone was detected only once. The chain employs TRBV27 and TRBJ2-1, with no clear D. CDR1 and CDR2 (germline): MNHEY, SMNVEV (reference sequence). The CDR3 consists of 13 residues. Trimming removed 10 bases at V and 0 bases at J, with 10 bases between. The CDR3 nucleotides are TGTGCCACCAGCTTGAGCTCCTACAATGAGCAGTTCTTC. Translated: CATSLSSYNEQFF.

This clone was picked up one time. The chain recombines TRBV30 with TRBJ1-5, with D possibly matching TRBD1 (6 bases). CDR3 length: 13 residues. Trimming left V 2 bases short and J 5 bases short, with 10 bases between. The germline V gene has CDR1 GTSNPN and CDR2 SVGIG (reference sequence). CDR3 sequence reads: CAWSSQGDQPQHF. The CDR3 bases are TGTGCCTGGAGTTCACAGGGCGATCAGCCCCAGCATTTT.

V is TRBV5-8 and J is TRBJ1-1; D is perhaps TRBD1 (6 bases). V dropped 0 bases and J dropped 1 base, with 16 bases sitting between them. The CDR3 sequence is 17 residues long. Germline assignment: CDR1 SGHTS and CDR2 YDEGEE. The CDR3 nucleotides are TGTGCCAGCAGCTTGGTTATGGCGGGGGCGAGGAACACTGAAGCTTTCTTT. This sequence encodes CASSLVMAGARNTEAFF.

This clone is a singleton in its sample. The CDR3 nucleotides are TGTGCCAGTAGTATATTAGGAGGGACGGAGCAGTTCTTC. Encoded protein: CASSILGGTEQFF. V gene TRBV19 combines with J gene TRBJ2-1; D is perhaps TRBD2 (6 bases). Germline CDR1 and CDR2: LNHDA and SQIVND (reference sequence). Trimming took off 2 bases at V and 10 bases at J, with 12 bases between the two ends. This CDR3 contains 13 residues.

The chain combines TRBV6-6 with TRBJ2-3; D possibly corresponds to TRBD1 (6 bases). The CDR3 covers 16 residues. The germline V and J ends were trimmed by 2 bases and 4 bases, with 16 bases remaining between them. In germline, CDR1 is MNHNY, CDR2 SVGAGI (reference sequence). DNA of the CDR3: TGTGCCAGCAGTTACGGGCAGGGGCTAAAGTCAGATACGCAGTATTTT. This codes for CASSYGQGLKSDTQYF.